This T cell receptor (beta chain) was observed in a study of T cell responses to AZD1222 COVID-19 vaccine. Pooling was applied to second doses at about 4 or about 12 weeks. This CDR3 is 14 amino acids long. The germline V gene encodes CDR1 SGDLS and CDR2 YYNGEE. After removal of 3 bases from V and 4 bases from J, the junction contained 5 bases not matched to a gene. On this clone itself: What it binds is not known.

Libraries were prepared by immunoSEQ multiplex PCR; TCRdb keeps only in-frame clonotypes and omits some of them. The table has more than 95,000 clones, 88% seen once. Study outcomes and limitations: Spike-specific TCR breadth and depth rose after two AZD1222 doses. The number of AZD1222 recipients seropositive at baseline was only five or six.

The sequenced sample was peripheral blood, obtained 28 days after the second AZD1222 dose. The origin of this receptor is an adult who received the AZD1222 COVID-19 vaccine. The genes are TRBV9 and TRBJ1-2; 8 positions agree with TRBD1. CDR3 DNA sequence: TGTGCCAGCAGCGCGGGGGACAGGCTCTATGGCTACACCTTC. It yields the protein CASSAGDRLYGYTF.